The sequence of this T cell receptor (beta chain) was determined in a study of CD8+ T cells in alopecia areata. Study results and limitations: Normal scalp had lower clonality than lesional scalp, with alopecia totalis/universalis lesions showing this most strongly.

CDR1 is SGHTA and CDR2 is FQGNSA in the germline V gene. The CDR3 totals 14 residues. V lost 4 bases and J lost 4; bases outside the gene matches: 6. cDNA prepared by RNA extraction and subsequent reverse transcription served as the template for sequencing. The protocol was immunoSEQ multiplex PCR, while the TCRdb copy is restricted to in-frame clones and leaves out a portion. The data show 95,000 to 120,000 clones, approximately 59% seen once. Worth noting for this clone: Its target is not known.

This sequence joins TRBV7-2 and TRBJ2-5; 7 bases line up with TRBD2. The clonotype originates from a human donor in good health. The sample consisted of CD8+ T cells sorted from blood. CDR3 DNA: TGTGCCAGCAGCTCCCTAAGCGGGATAGAGACCCAGTACTTC. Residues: CASSSLSGIETQYF.